This T cell receptor (beta chain) comes out of a study of PD-1 blockade in classical Hodgkin lymphoma. Concerning this clone itself: Its antigen is still unknown.

As to time point: newly diagnosed, previously untreated cHL patient sample. Researchers used magnetic negative selection to pull out pure CD4+ T cells from thawed PBMCs. What served as comparison were PBMCs in newly diagnosed, untreated classical Hodgkin lymphoma. Study results and caveats: Why the repertoires differ is still unclear, perhaps disease activity or prior therapy. It was reported that newly diagnosed patients had less baseline TCR diversity than healthy donors.

The CDR3 has 14 residues. Germline V gives CDR1 KGHSH, CDR2 LQKENI. V dropped 4 bases and J dropped 5; count of bases not matched to a gene: 5. Generated by immunoSEQ multiplex PCR, the TCRdb table keeps only in-frame clones and is missing some. The table lists roughly 14,000 clones, 86% of them singletons. The sequencing sample was made of CD4+ T cells from blood. The V call is TRBV18, the J call TRBJ2-1; 7 bases line up with TRBD1. This clonotype was obtained from a human donor with classical Hodgkin lymphoma. This CDR3 reads CASSQDRINNEQFF. The CDR3, as DNA: TGTGCCAGCTCACAGGACAGGATTAACAATGAGCAGTTCTTC.